These T cell receptor beta chains were read from a single sample in a study of identical twins. A single record per CDR3 protein comes from TCRdb applying MiXCR to the 5' RACE reads. The sample contains 400,000 or so distinct CDR3 sequences, approximately 9.1% of which appear only once. Sequencing was done on a sample of naive T cells sorted from blood. All receptors come from a woman in her 50s in good health. Each CDR3 is given with its conserved first and last residue. The D gene is left open where the match is weak. Clone size, where shown, is once, few, many, or a class for clones that have expanded.

abundance: few
d_gene: .
v_gene: TRBV20-1
j_gene: TRBJ2-5
CDR3aa: CSARDMGGTPNPIRAQYF
CDR3nt: TGCAGTGCTAGAGATATGGGTGGGACGCCCAACCCGATTCGGGCCCAGTACTTC

abundance: .
d_gene: TRBD2
v_gene: TRBV29-1
j_gene: TRBJ2-7
CDR3aa: CSVEAPGLAGSEQYF
CDR3nt: TGCAGCGTTGAAGCCCCGGGACTAGCGGGAAGCGAGCAGTACTTC

abundance: many
d_gene: TRBD2
v_gene: TRBV12-3/TRBV12-4
j_gene: TRBJ2-2
CDR3aa: CASSPRGRETGELFF
CDR3nt: TGTGCCAGCAGCCCCCGCGGGAGGGAGACCGGGGAGCTGTTTTTT

abundance: few
d_gene: .
v_gene: TRBV7-9
j_gene: TRBJ2-6
CDR3aa: CASSQKLSGANVLTF
CDR3nt: TGTGCCAGCAGTCAGAAGCTTTCTGGGGCCAACGTCCTGACTTTC

abundance: .
d_gene: TRBD2
v_gene: TRBV5-1
j_gene: TRBJ2-1
CDR3aa: CASHYFSGSSYNEQFF
CDR3nt: TGCGCCAGCCATTATTTTAGCGGGAGCTCCTACAATGAGCAGTTCTTC

abundance: many
d_gene: .
v_gene: TRBV28
j_gene: TRBJ2-2
CDR3aa: CASSENPGELFF
CDR3nt: TGTGCCAGCAGTGAAAATCCCGGGGAGCTGTTTTTT

abundance: .
d_gene: .
v_gene: TRBV30
j_gene: TRBJ2-5
CDR3aa: CAWSVPGAQETQYF
CDR3nt: TGTGCCTGGAGTGTACCGGGAGCCCAAGAGACCCAGTACTTC

abundance: .
d_gene: .
v_gene: TRBV5-1
j_gene: TRBJ1-1
CDR3aa: CASSPAPYMNTEAFF
CDR3nt: TGCGCCAGCAGCCCCGCTCCGTACATGAACACTGAAGCTTTCTTT

abundance: .
d_gene: .
v_gene: TRBV2
j_gene: TRBJ1-1
CDR3aa: CARRTVQAFF
CDR3nt: TGTGCCAGAAGGACAGTTCAAGCTTTCTTT

abundance: many
d_gene: .
v_gene: TRBV12-3/TRBV12-4
j_gene: TRBJ1-5
CDR3aa: CASSRDGTVQPQHF
CDR3nt: TGTGCCAGCAGTCGGGACGGAACGGTTCAGCCCCAGCATTTT

abundance: few
d_gene: .
v_gene: TRBV2
j_gene: TRBJ2-2
CDR3aa: CASSEDTPVAGELFF
CDR3nt: TGTGCCAGCAGTGAAGACACCCCGGTTGCCGGGGAGCTGTTTTTT

abundance: .
d_gene: .
v_gene: TRBV10-3
j_gene: TRBJ1-1
CDR3aa: CASGGGGGTEAFF
CDR3nt: TGTGCCAGTGGAGGGGGGGGAGGCACTGAAGCTTTCTTT

abundance: few
d_gene: .
v_gene: TRBV2
j_gene: TRBJ2-3
CDR3aa: CASSDGRPTDTQYF
CDR3nt: TGTGCCAGCAGTGATGGGAGGCCTACAGATACGCAGTATTTT

abundance: few
d_gene: .
v_gene: TRBV12-3/TRBV12-4
j_gene: TRBJ2-5
CDR3aa: CASSALAGETQYF
CDR3nt: TGTGCCAGCAGTGCTCTAGCCGGAGAGACCCAGTACTTC

abundance: few
d_gene: .
v_gene: TRBV6-1
j_gene: TRBJ1-2
CDR3aa: CASKPEANYGYTF
CDR3nt: TGTGCCAGCAAACCGGAAGCTAACTATGGCTACACCTTC

abundance: few
d_gene: .
v_gene: TRBV20-1
j_gene: TRBJ2-5
CDR3aa: CSATGGVLETQYF
CDR3nt: TGCAGTGCTACCGGGGGCGTTCTGGAGACCCAGTACTTC

abundance: few
d_gene: .
v_gene: TRBV24-1
j_gene: TRBJ1-1
CDR3aa: CATSDTGNTEAFF
CDR3nt: TGTGCCACCAGTGATACAGGGAACACTGAAGCTTTCTTT

abundance: .
d_gene: TRBD1
v_gene: TRBV6-2/TRBV6-3
j_gene: TRBJ1-2
CDR3aa: CASRSSGTAYGYTF
CDR3nt: TGTGCCAGCAGATCTTCCGGGACAGCCTATGGCTACACCTTC

abundance: few
d_gene: .
v_gene: TRBV19
j_gene: TRBJ2-1
CDR3aa: CASSTRYNEQFF
CDR3nt: TGTGCCAGTAGTACCCGTTACAATGAGCAGTTCTTC

abundance: .
d_gene: TRBD2
v_gene: TRBV4-1
j_gene: TRBJ2-1
CDR3aa: CASSKPTSGRGYEQFF
CDR3nt: TGCGCCAGCAGCAAACCGACTAGCGGGAGGGGATATGAGCAGTTCTTC

abundance: many
d_gene: .
v_gene: TRBV29-1
j_gene: TRBJ1-4
CDR3aa: CSVDSLAANEKLFF
CDR3nt: TGCAGCGTTGATTCCCTTGCAGCTAATGAAAAACTGTTTTTT

abundance: .
d_gene: .
v_gene: TRBV12-5
j_gene: TRBJ2-1
CDR3aa: CASGPPLPSSYNEQFF
CDR3nt: TGTGCTAGTGGTCCCCCCCTCCCGAGCTCCTACAATGAGCAGTTCTTC

abundance: many
d_gene: TRBD1
v_gene: TRBV10-3
j_gene: TRBJ1-1
CDR3aa: CAIRDPGQGAGAFF
CDR3nt: TGTGCCATCAGAGATCCGGGACAGGGGGCTGGGGCTTTCTTT

abundance: few
d_gene: .
v_gene: TRBV20-1
j_gene: TRBJ2-2
CDR3aa: CSARERARKGELFF
CDR3nt: TGCAGTGCCAGGGAAAGAGCTAGGAAAGGGGAGCTGTTTTTT

abundance: many
d_gene: .
v_gene: TRBV13
j_gene: TRBJ2-5
CDR3aa: CASSPNPLAGREETQYF
CDR3nt: TGTGCCAGCAGCCCAAATCCCCTGGCCGGAAGGGAGGAGACCCAGTACTTC

abundance: few
d_gene: .
v_gene: TRBV7-8
j_gene: TRBJ2-5
CDR3aa: CASSRPTGRETQYF
CDR3nt: TGTGCCAGCAGCCGCCCGACTGGGCGAGAGACCCAGTACTTC

abundance: many
d_gene: .
v_gene: TRBV2
j_gene: TRBJ2-5
CDR3aa: CASSEGYRLHF
CDR3nt: TGTGCCAGCAGCGAGGGCTACCGGCTCCACTTC

abundance: few
d_gene: .
v_gene: TRBV20-1
j_gene: TRBJ1-4
CDR3aa: CSARTGNSPAFEKLFF
CDR3nt: TGCAGTGCTAGAACAGGGAATTCTCCCGCTTTTGAAAAACTGTTTTTT

abundance: .
d_gene: .
v_gene: TRBV18
j_gene: TRBJ1-1
CDR3aa: CASSRGANTEAFF
CDR3nt: TGTGCCAGCTCGAGGGGGGCGAACACTGAAGCTTTCTTT

abundance: few
d_gene: TRBD2
v_gene: TRBV27
j_gene: TRBJ2-7
CDR3aa: CASSFREGLYEQYF
CDR3nt: TGTGCCAGCAGTTTTCGGGAGGGGCTCTACGAGCAGTACTTC

abundance: .
d_gene: TRBD2
v_gene: TRBV30
j_gene: TRBJ2-7
CDR3aa: CALRRDYPSYEQYF
CDR3nt: TGTGCCCTCCGCCGGGACTACCCCTCCTACGAGCAGTACTTC

abundance: few
d_gene: .
v_gene: TRBV5-1
j_gene: TRBJ2-7
CDR3aa: CASSLEAVEQYF
CDR3nt: TGCGCCAGCAGCTTGGAAGCGGTCGAGCAGTACTTC

abundance: many
d_gene: .
v_gene: TRBV12-3/TRBV12-4
j_gene: TRBJ1-1
CDR3aa: CASSLSWVMNTEAFF
CDR3nt: TGTGCCAGCAGTTTATCATGGGTAATGAACACTGAAGCTTTCTTT

abundance: many
d_gene: TRBD2
v_gene: TRBV5-1
j_gene: TRBJ2-2
CDR3aa: CASRLAGTGELFF
CDR3nt: TGCGCCAGCAGACTAGCGGGGACCGGGGAGCTGTTTTTT

abundance: .
d_gene: .
v_gene: TRBV28
j_gene: TRBJ2-5
CDR3aa: CASSLQGRETQYF
CDR3nt: TGTGCCAGCAGTTTACAGGGGAGGGAGACCCAGTACTTC

abundance: .
d_gene: .
v_gene: TRBV20-1
j_gene: TRBJ1-2
CDR3aa: CSAVTPDESYGYTF
CDR3nt: TGCAGTGCTGTCACCCCGGACGAGAGCTATGGCTACACCTTC

abundance: many
d_gene: .
v_gene: TRBV24-1
j_gene: TRBJ2-5
CDR3aa: CATEFRETRYF
CDR3nt: TGTGCCACTGAGTTCCGAGAGACCCGGTACTTC

abundance: few
d_gene: .
v_gene: TRBV20-1
j_gene: TRBJ1-5
CDR3aa: CSASVDGNQPQHF
CDR3nt: TGCAGTGCTAGCGTGGACGGCAATCAGCCCCAGCATTTT

abundance: few
d_gene: TRBD1
v_gene: TRBV2
j_gene: TRBJ1-2
CDR3aa: CASSEDTGGLSGYTF
CDR3nt: TGTGCCAGCAGTGAAGATACAGGGGGATTGAGTGGCTACACCTTC

abundance: .
d_gene: .
v_gene: TRBV5-1
j_gene: TRBJ1-2
CDR3aa: CASSLAEVNYGYTF
CDR3nt: TGCGCCAGCAGCTTGGCCGAGGTAAACTATGGCTACACCTTC

abundance: few
d_gene: TRBD2
v_gene: TRBV20-1
j_gene: TRBJ2-5
CDR3aa: CSANGRAAGTQYF
CDR3nt: TGCAGTGCTAACGGGAGGGCCGCGGGGACCCAGTACTTC

abundance: .
d_gene: .
v_gene: TRBV12-3/TRBV12-4
j_gene: TRBJ2-5
CDR3aa: CASSFGGDQETQYF
CDR3nt: TGTGCCAGCAGTTTCGGCGGGGACCAAGAGACCCAGTACTTC

abundance: .
d_gene: .
v_gene: TRBV5-1
j_gene: TRBJ2-2
CDR3aa: CASSFGAYTGELFF
CDR3nt: TGCGCCAGCAGCTTCGGGGCCTACACCGGGGAGCTGTTTTTT

abundance: many
d_gene: .
v_gene: TRBV7-9
j_gene: TRBJ1-5
CDR3aa: CASSYPGNQPQHF
CDR3nt: TGTGCCAGCAGCTACCCGGGGAATCAGCCCCAGCATTTT

abundance: .
d_gene: TRBD1
v_gene: TRBV9
j_gene: TRBJ1-2
CDR3aa: CASSVTGTDDSYTF
CDR3nt: TGTGCCAGCAGCGTCACCGGGACAGACGATAGCTACACCTTC

abundance: few
d_gene: .
v_gene: TRBV5-1
j_gene: TRBJ2-1
CDR3aa: CASSSDLSEQFF
CDR3nt: TGCGCCAGCAGCTCGGACTTAAGTGAGCAGTTCTTC

abundance: few
d_gene: TRBD2
v_gene: TRBV3-1
j_gene: TRBJ2-7
CDR3aa: CASGPSGSVYEQYF
CDR3nt: TGTGCCAGTGGTCCTAGCGGGAGTGTTTACGAGCAGTACTTC

abundance: .
d_gene: TRBD1
v_gene: TRBV5-1
j_gene: TRBJ2-3
CDR3aa: CASSLRRDRDMSTDTQYF
CDR3nt: TGCGCCAGCAGCCTGCGCCGGGACAGGGATATGAGCACAGATACGCAGTATTTT

abundance: many
d_gene: .
v_gene: TRBV12-3/TRBV12-4
j_gene: TRBJ2-5
CDR3aa: CASSLETFEETQYF
CDR3nt: TGTGCCAGCAGTTTAGAGACATTTGAAGAGACCCAGTACTTC

abundance: many
d_gene: .
v_gene: TRBV20-1
j_gene: TRBJ2-7
CDR3aa: CSARDLGIDEQYF
CDR3nt: TGCAGTGCTAGAGATCTAGGGATCGACGAGCAGTACTTC

abundance: many
d_gene: .
v_gene: TRBV29-1
j_gene: TRBJ2-5
CDR3aa: CSVGDTNQGTQYF
CDR3nt: TGCAGCGTGGGGGACACCAACCAGGGGACCCAGTACTTC

abundance: .
d_gene: TRBD2
v_gene: TRBV10-1
j_gene: TRBJ2-1
CDR3aa: CASSDSIAGVYEQFF
CDR3nt: TGCGCCAGCAGTGATAGCATCGCGGGAGTTTATGAGCAGTTCTTC

abundance: .
d_gene: .
v_gene: TRBV20-1
j_gene: TRBJ1-1
CDR3aa: CSARDQGTEAFF
CDR3nt: TGCAGTGCTAGAGATCAGGGGACTGAAGCTTTCTTT

abundance: .
d_gene: .
v_gene: TRBV5-1
j_gene: TRBJ2-3
CDR3aa: CASTQLSSGCTDTQYF
CDR3nt: TGCGCCAGCACCCAACTTAGCTCAGGATGCACAGATACGCAGTATTTT

abundance: .
d_gene: .
v_gene: TRBV27
j_gene: TRBJ2-2
CDR3aa: CASSSHQNTGELFF
CDR3nt: TGTGCCAGCAGTTCGCATCAGAACACCGGGGAGCTGTTTTTT

abundance: .
d_gene: TRBD2
v_gene: TRBV6-1
j_gene: TRBJ2-1
CDR3aa: CASSEEGGRANEQFF
CDR3nt: TGTGCCAGCAGTGAAGAGGGCGGGAGGGCTAATGAGCAGTTCTTC

abundance: many
d_gene: .
v_gene: TRBV4-1
j_gene: TRBJ2-5
CDR3aa: CASSLGRVETQYF
CDR3nt: TGCGCCAGCAGCCTAGGACGGGTGGAGACCCAGTACTTC

abundance: few
d_gene: .
v_gene: TRBV11-2
j_gene: TRBJ2-7
CDR3aa: CASSGGVYEQYF
CDR3nt: TGTGCCAGCAGCGGCGGAGTGTACGAGCAGTACTTC

abundance: many
d_gene: TRBD1
v_gene: TRBV27
j_gene: TRBJ1-5
CDR3aa: CASRRGPHQPQHF
CDR3nt: TGTGCCAGCAGAAGGGGGCCCCATCAGCCCCAGCATTTT

abundance: few
d_gene: .
v_gene: TRBV12-3/TRBV12-4
j_gene: TRBJ2-3
CDR3aa: CASSGFQNPSTDTQYF
CDR3nt: TGTGCCAGTTCAGGTTTCCAGAATCCTAGCACAGATACGCAGTATTTT